The text below deals with one T cell receptor beta chain. The data were obtained in a study of shared clonotypes between healthy human individuals. On the study more broadly: Donor ages ranged 18 to 49 years: a couple of women, a few men. There were three CD4 naive, three CD4 memory, two CD8 naive and one CD8 memory plates per donor.

The method was immunoSEQ multiplex PCR; TCRdb's version includes in-frame clones alone and lacks a portion of them. Among approximately 1.5 million clones listed, around 98.5% were seen once. Trimming left V 5 bases short and J 4 bases short, with 16 bases between. The CDR3 sequence is 15 residues long. Germline-derived CDR1 and CDR2 are SGHNT and YENEEA. The clonotype comes from a man aged 25 to 40 in good health. This chain links TRBV11-3 with TRBJ2-3; tentatively, D is TRBD2 (6 bases). The sequencing input was naive CD4+ T cells sorted from blood. Subset here: CD45RA+ positively selected. CDR3 nucleotides: TGTGCCAGCAGCCTAGGAGGGCCTCGAGCAGATACGCAGTATTTT. Translation: CASSLGGPRADTQYF.